Sequencing of this T cell receptor (beta chain) was carried out in a study of blood T cells in healthy people across ages. Overall study: Capturing about one barcoded beta molecule per two T cells was achieved by template switching. The study, taken as a whole, reports: Diversity estimated from one million T cells was considered an underestimate.

As regards this clonotype: The antigen remains unidentified.

A J-beta primer mix and a sample-barcoded 5' primer were used in a second PCR of roughly 6 to 12 cycles. Template switching added a 12-random-nucleotide identifier to every cDNA molecule. Every individual sample yielded 2.5 million or more paired-end reads (each containing CDR3). TCRdb used MiXCR to reprocess the 5' RACE reads, holding one entry per CDR3 protein. The table records some 290,000 distinct CDR3 sequences, about 25% of them present only once. CDR3 length equals 16 residues. Unmatched junction bases numbered 6, after V lost 0 bases and J lost 2 bases. Germline-derived CDR1 and CDR2 are DFQATT and SNEGSKA (reference sequence).

The clonotype originates from a woman aged 70 to 79 in good health. The sample consisted of blood. The chain uses TRBV20-1 and TRBJ2-3; 9 bases map to TRBD2. CDR3 coding DNA: TGCAGTGCTAGAGATTTCCTAGCGGGACTCACAGATACGCAGTATTTT. Translating gives CSARDFLAGLTDTQYF.